The 30 T cell receptor beta chains below all came from one sample that was sequenced in a study of blood T cells in healthy people across ages. A sample-barcoded 5' primer and a J-beta primer mix were used in a second PCR of about 7 to 11 cycles. From the 5' RACE reads, TCRdb called clonotypes with MiXCR, one entry per CDR3 protein. The sample has about 670,000 distinct CDR3 sequences, roughly 43% seen once; the top ten hold about 30%. Sequencing input: blood. The origin of the receptors is a man older than 75 in good health.

This chain connects TRBV10-1 to TRBJ2-5; 7 bases are shared with TRBD1. Germline V gene lookup returns CDR1 WNHNN and CDR2 SYGVQD (reference sequence). J lost 2 bases, V lost 5 bases, and 8 bases had no gene match. This CDR3 is built from 15 residues. DNA of the CDR3: TGCGCCAGCAGTCCCGCAGGGGGTGGACAAGAGACCCAGTACTTC. Translating gives CASSPAGGGQETQYF.

The chain couples TRBV20-1 to TRBJ1-1, with 7 bases that match TRBD1. CDR3 length: 16 residues. CDR1 and CDR2 from the germline V gene are DFQATT and SNEGSKA (reference sequence). Germline trimming cut 5 bases from V and 0 bases from J; bases unmatched to any gene: 12. The CDR3 DNA follows: TGCAGTGCTCGCCCCACGGGACAGCTGATGAACACTGAAGCTTTCTTT. The encoded protein is CSARPTGQLMNTEAFF.

V gene TRBV6-2 or TRBV6-3 combines with J gene TRBJ2-1; D is tentatively TRBD1 or TRBD2 (5 bases each). The CDR3 covers 13 residues. The germline V gene encodes CDR1 MNHEY and CDR2 SVGEGT. V gave up 6 bases and J gave up 7 bases, with 13 bases separating them. For the CDR3, the DNA is TGTGCCAGCAGGACTGGGACGTCAAATGAGCAGTTCTTC. Translated: CASRTGTSNEQFF.

The chain is built from TRBV6-1 and TRBJ1-5, with 10 bases matching TRBD1. The J segment lost 2 bases and the V segment lost 7 bases, leaving 17 bases of the junction unmatched. CDR3 size: 19 residues. CDR1 is MNHNS, CDR2 SASEGT, per germline. CDR3 bases: TGTGCCAGCATGGCGAACCGAGACAGGGGGCGCGTCGGCAATCAGCCCCAGCATTTT. Its translation is CASMANRDRGRVGNQPQHF.

The rearrangement joins TRBV7-2 to TRBJ1-5, with a weak D call TRBD1 (5 bases). In germline, CDR1 is SGHTA, CDR2 FQGNSA. The length of the CDR3 is 14 residues. V was trimmed by 5 bases and J by 7 bases, leaving 15 bases between them. The CDR3 bases are TGTGCCAGCAGCGATACAGGAGCGAGGCAGCCCCAGCATTTT. It specifies CASSDTGARQPQHF. The whole variable domain, remainder taken from reference TRBV7-2 and TRBJ1-5, is GAGVSQSPSNKVTEKGKDVELRCDPISGHTALYWYRQSLGQGLEFLIYFQGNSAPDKSGLPSDRFSAERTGGSVSTLTIQRTQQEDSAVYLCASSDTGARQPQHFGDGTRLSIL.

This clonotype was found a few times. The V call is TRBV6-2 or TRBV6-3, the J call TRBJ2-5; 10 bases match TRBD2. Looked up from germline, CDR1 is MNHEY and CDR2 is SVGEGT. The V gene end was trimmed by 6 bases and the J gene end by 5 bases; junction bases not matched to a gene: 12. The CDR3 is made up of 16 amino acids. In DNA, the CDR3 is TGTGCCAGCAGGCGGGGGCTAGCGGGAGCGTTGGAGACCCAGTACTTC. Protein: CASRRGLAGALETQYF.

This sequence joins TRBV20-1 and TRBJ2-7, with TRBD2 identical over 11 bases. V trimming: 2 bases; J trimming: 1 base; junction bases outside the gene matches: 4. The CDR3 is made up of 15 amino acids. The germline V gene encodes CDR1 DFQATT and CDR2 SNEGSKA (reference sequence). Here the CDR3 reads CSARIIAGGSYEQYF. CDR3 bases: TGCAGTGCTAGAATAATAGCGGGGGGGTCCTACGAGCAGTACTTC.

Note on this clonotype: Just one base apart from a much larger clone, this may be a read error. J is TRBJ2-5 and V is TRBV29-1, with a weak D call TRBD1 (5 bases). CDR1 is SQVTM, CDR2 ANQGSEA, per germline. CDR3 length equals 13 residues. Trimming took 6 bases from V and 11 from J, leaving 22 bases between them. This CDR3 reads CSVNGALDNEQYF. The CDR3 DNA reads TGCAGCGTAAATGGGGCTTTGGACAATGAGCAGTACTTC.

This clonotype came up many times. This chain connects TRBV29-1 to TRBJ2-1; tentative D call: TRBD2 (6 bases). V dropped 7 bases and J dropped 1 base, with 14 bases sitting between them. The CDR3 is made up of 14 amino acids. Germline V CDR1 and CDR2: SQVTM, ANQGSEA. The CDR3 DNA reads as TGCAGCGCCGTCGGGACTCTTTCCTACAATGAGCAGTTCTTC. It codes for CSAVGTLSYNEQFF.

This clonotype was observed a few times. V gene TRBV29-1 combines with J gene TRBJ2-1; D might be TRBD2 (6 bases). Germline lookup yields CDR1 SQVTM and CDR2 ANQGSEA. Trimming took 5 bases from V and 6 from J, leaving 11 bases between them. The CDR3 sequence is 12 residues long. CDR3 amino acids: CSVMGLRNEQFF. In DNA, the CDR3 is TGCAGCGTTATGGGACTTCGCAATGAGCAGTTCTTC.

The genes are TRBV11-2 and TRBJ2-1; D remains unclear. The CDR3 is made up of 11 amino acids. The V end lost 8 bases, the J end lost 6 bases, and 8 bases lay between the germline ends. Germline values: CDR1 SGHAT, CDR2 FQNNGV. The DNA of the CDR3 is TGTGCCAGCTTAGTGGGCAATGAGCAGTTCTTC. It codes for CASLVGNEQFF.

The chain has TRBV10-3 and TRBJ1-1, with D maybe TRBD1 (6 bases). The V end was cut by 5 bases, the J end by 7 bases, with 11 bases between. Germline assignment: CDR1 ENHRY and CDR2 SYGVKD. The CDR3 extends over 12 amino acids. The CDR3 DNA reads as TGTGCCATCAGTAAGGACAGAAATGAAGCTTTCTTT. Protein sequence: CAISKDRNEAFF.

This clonotype was counted a single time. A much larger clonotype is one base distant, so this may be a read error. The CDR3 bases are TGTGCCAGCGGCACGGGGACTGAGCAGTACTTC. It translates to CASGTGTEQYF. The rearrangement links TRBV13 to TRBJ2-7; TRBD2 is a possible D gene (6 bases). Germline V CDR1 and CDR2: PRHDT, FYEKMQ (reference sequence). The CDR3 length is 11 residues. V lost 8 bases and J 7 bases, leaving 12 bases between the germline ends. The variable domain in full, completed from reference TRBV13 and TRBJ2-7, reads AAGVIQSPRHLIKEKRETATLKCYPIPRHDTVYWYQQGPGQDPQFLISFYEKMQSDKGSIPDRFSAQQFSDYHSELNMSSLELGDSALYFCASGTGTEQYFGPGTRLTVT.

This clonotype has only a few counts. The chain links TRBV6-2 or TRBV6-3 to TRBJ2-5; 7 bases align to TRBD1. This CDR3 contains 15 residues. In germline, CDR1 is MNHEY, CDR2 SVGEGT. Trimming at V came to 5 bases and at J to 2 bases, leaving 8 bases not matched to a gene. CDR3 residues: CASSPIDRDQETQYF. The DNA for the CDR3 is TGTGCCAGCAGTCCGATCGACAGGGATCAAGAGACCCAGTACTTC.

This clonotype was seen a few times. The chain couples TRBV6-2 or TRBV6-3 to TRBJ1-6; D is uncertain. The CDR3 is 12 residues long. The V gene's germline CDR1 is MNHEY and CDR2 SVGEGT. The V and J ends lost 2 bases and 9 bases respectively, with 5 bases between them. CDR3 nucleotides: TGTGCCAGCAGTTACGGAGGTTCACCCCTCCACTTT. It yields the protein CASSYGGSPLHF.

With respect to this clonotype: Compared with germline, one end of the junction differs, possibly owing to a read error. This rearrangement joins TRBV28 to TRBJ1-1, with a tentative D call TRBD1 (6 bases). From germline, CDR1 is MDHEN and CDR2 SYDVKM. The CDR3 sequence is 14 residues long. CDR3 in amino acids: CASSLGTRNTETFF. The CDR3 DNA reads TGTGCCAGCAGTTTAGGGACAAGAAACACTGAAACTTTCTTT.

The sample holds a few counts of this clonotype. This chain uses TRBV5-5 with TRBJ2-3; 9 bases line up with TRBD2. The CDR3 has 15 residues. V dropped 0 bases and J dropped 5; count of bases not matched to a gene: 4. Germline lookup yields CDR1 SGHKS and CDR2 YYEKEE (reference sequence). The CDR3 DNA follows: TGTGCCAGCAGCTTGGGACTAGCGGCAGGAGATACGCAGTATTTT. This codes for CASSLGLAAGDTQYF.

The CDR3 protein is CASSLTGTSGGGYNEQFF. DNA of the CDR3: TGCGCCAGCAGCTTAACCGGGACTAGCGGGGGGGGTTACAATGAGCAGTTCTTC. This chain uses TRBV5-1 with TRBJ2-1, with 16 bases identical to TRBD2. In germline, CDR1 is SGHRS, CDR2 YFSETQ. The trim removed 2 bases at V and 4 bases at J, leaving 6 bases unmatched. The CDR3 has 18 residues.

This chain uses TRBV6-2 or TRBV6-3 with TRBJ2-5; 9 nucleotides align to TRBD1. The CDR3 extends over 14 amino acids. Germline assignment: CDR1 MNHEY and CDR2 SVGEGT. Trimming removed 6 bases from V and 4 bases from J; junction bases left unmatched: 6. This chain's CDR3 is CASSQLQGAETQYF. The CDR3 nucleotides read TGTGCCAGCAGCCAACTACAGGGGGCAGAGACCCAGTACTTC.

The rearrangement joins TRBV27 to TRBJ2-6; D is uncertain. Trimming took off 0 bases at V and 3 bases at J, with 6 bases between the two ends. Germline CDR1 MNHEY, CDR2 SMNVEV (reference sequence). This CDR3 region has 15 residues. The CDR3 here is CASSLSVGGANVLTF. DNA of the CDR3: TGTGCCAGCAGTTTATCGGTGGGTGGGGCCAACGTCCTGACTTTC.

As for this clonotype: With a much larger clone just one base away, this may be a read error. The CDR3 here is CASSFKGRDAGELFF. The DNA of the CDR3 is TGTGCCAGCAGCTTTAAGGGGCGCGACGCCGGGGAGCTGTTTTTT. The chain is built from TRBV7-2 and TRBJ2-2, with D possibly being TRBD1 (5 bases). Germline CDR1 SGHTA, CDR2 FQGNSA. V lost 3 bases and J lost 6, with 14 bases in between. The length of the CDR3 is 15 residues. The full variable domain, rest sourced from reference TRBV7-2 and TRBJ2-2, is GAGVSQSPSNKVTEKGKDVELRCDPISGHTALYWYRQSLGQGLEFLIYFQGNSAPDKSGLPSDRFSAERTGGSVSTLTIQRTQQEDSAVYLCASSFKGRDAGELFFGEGSRLTVL.

This clonotype was found a few times. V is TRBV6-6 and J is TRBJ1-2, with 12 positions matching TRBD1. CDR1 and CDR2 from the germline V gene are MNHNY and SVGAGI (reference sequence). The V and J ends lost 6 bases and 5 bases, in that order; junction bases with no gene match: 7. The CDR3 has 15 residues. CDR3 DNA sequence: TGTGCCAGCAGCCCCGGGACAGGGGGCCTTTATGGCTACACCTTC. It encodes CASSPGTGGLYGYTF.

The table lists this clonotype with a few counts. The chain has TRBV3-1 and TRBJ2-5; 8 bases map to TRBD1. Per germline, CDR1 LGHDT and CDR2 YNNKEL (reference sequence). V was clipped by 3 bases and J by 7 bases; unmatched bases: 10. This CDR3 is built from 15 residues. This CDR3 reads CASSQTLTGAATQYF. CDR3 in DNA: TGTGCCAGCAGCCAGACATTGACAGGGGCGGCGACCCAGTACTTC.

A few counts support this clonotype. This chain connects TRBV9 to TRBJ2-5, with D perhaps matching TRBD1 (6 bases). CDR1 is SGDLS, CDR2 YYNGEE, per germline. Deletions cut 3 bases from V and 4 bases from J, with 10 bases between. The CDR3 runs 13 residues. The CDR3 sequence is CASSATGGETQYF. The CDR3 nucleotides are TGTGCCAGCAGCGCGACAGGAGGAGAGACCCAGTACTTC.

The chain has TRBV7-2 and TRBJ2-5; 12 bases are shared with TRBD2. TRBJ2-7 explains the end of the DNA better; the J call may be wrong. This CDR3 has 16 amino acids. CDR1 and CDR2 from the germline V gene are SGHTA and FQGNSA. CDR3 bases: TGTGCCAGCAGCTTAGGGCTGACTAGCGGGAGTTACGAGCAGTACTTC. Protein product: CASSLGLTSGSYEQYF.

This chain connects TRBV15 to TRBJ2-1, with 14 bases that match TRBD2. The CDR3 is 16 amino acids. J gave up 7 bases and V 3 bases, and 5 bases lay outside the gene matches. CDR1 and CDR2 from the germline V gene are LNHNV and YYDKDF (reference sequence). The CDR3 spells CATSSLTSGRGNEQFF. CDR3 DNA: TGTGCCACCAGCAGCCTGACTAGCGGGAGGGGGAATGAGCAGTTCTTC.

The table lists this clonotype with a few counts. The chain combines TRBV7-2 with TRBJ2-3; 7 bases fit TRBD1. Germline V lookup: CDR1 SGHTA, CDR2 FQGNSA. J lost 3 bases, V lost 3 bases, and 6 bases had no gene match. CDR3 length equals 15 residues. CDR3 DNA sequence: TGTGCCAGCAGCTTTCAGGGGGTCGGGACAGATACGCAGTATTTT. Its translation is CASSFQGVGTDTQYF. Supplemented by reference TRBV7-2 and TRBJ2-3, the full variable domain reads GAGVSQSPSNKVTEKGKDVELRCDPISGHTALYWYRQSLGQGLEFLIYFQGNSAPDKSGLPSDRFSAERTGGSVSTLTIQRTQQEDSAVYLCASSFQGVGTDTQYFGPGTRLTVL.

The V and J genes are TRBV30 and TRBJ2-5, with a weak D call TRBD1 (5 bases). Germline CDR1 reads GTSNPN; CDR2 reads SVGIG (reference sequence). CDR3 length: 13 amino acids. Trimming pared 3 bases from V and 0 bases from J, leaving 8 bases between. In DNA, the CDR3 is TGTGCCTGGAGCAGACAGTACCAAGAGACCCAGTACTTC. The encoded protein is CAWSRQYQETQYF.

This chain links TRBV7-2 with TRBJ2-7, with TRBD2 matching over 13 bases. The CDR3 loop spans 16 amino acids. The V segment lost 5 bases and the J segment 3 bases; nucleotides outside the gene matches: 7. Germline CDR1 SGHTA, CDR2 FQGNSA. As DNA, the CDR3 is TGTGCCAGCAGCAAGGGACTAGCGGGAACTTTCTACGAGCAGTACTTC. This translates into CASSKGLAGTFYEQYF.

The chain recombines TRBV4-3 with TRBJ2-3; 8 bases are shared with TRBD2. Germline CDR1 is LGHNA and CDR2 is YSLEER. This CDR3 region has 15 residues. Unmatched junction bases numbered 4, after V lost 0 bases and J lost 5 bases. The CDR3 sequence: CASSQDAAGVDTQYF. DNA of the CDR3: TGCGCCAGCAGCCAAGATGCAGCGGGGGTAGATACGCAGTATTTT.